This T cell receptor (beta chain) was identified in a study of blood T cell repertoires in COVID-19. In its sample, this clone was seen once. The repertoire was sequenced with immunoSEQ multiplex PCR; TCRdb's copy has only in-frame clones and lacks some. The repertoire holds about 230,000 clones, with 70% to 90% as singletons. The V and J ends lost 6 bases and 4 bases, in that order; junction bases with no gene match: 4. This CDR3 contains 15 residues. The germline V gene encodes CDR1 WNHNN and CDR2 SYGVQD (reference sequence). The TCR was taken from a woman aged 70-85 years with active or convalescent COVID-19. The sequencing input was peripheral blood. V usage is TRBV10-1 and J usage is TRBJ2-2, with TRBD1 identical over 11 bases. The DNA for the CDR3 is TGCGCCAGCAGCGTAGGGACAGGGGGCACCGGGGAGCTGTTTTTT. Amino acids: CASSVGTGGTGELFF.